This TCR beta chain was identified in a study of cytomegalovirus exposure and HLA in healthy donors. Study-wide points: The authors confirmed in vitro that three CMV-associated chains were specific for CMV antigens. Later analysis showed most CMV-associated TCR beta chains appearing HLA-restricted. Sequencing likely generated an artifact that appeared as a cluster of highly shared sequence variants.

With 60 Vbeta and 13 Jbeta primers, the PCR was carried out. The assay was immunoSEQ multiplex PCR, and TCRdb's table has in-frame clones only and misses some. This sample has about 150,000 clones, with around 78% found just once. V shed 5 bases and J 1 base; nucleotides not matched to a gene: 4. Germline CDR1 and CDR2: SQVTM and ANQGSEA. This CDR3 spans 13 amino acids. For this clone: Its antigen is as yet unknown.

The sequencing input was PBMCs. This receptor was taken from a woman aged 18-29 years in good health and CMV-seronegative. This rearrangement joins TRBV29-1 to TRBJ1-1, with 7 positions matching TRBD1. In nucleotides, the CDR3 is TGCAGCGTTTCAGGACAGGCGAACACTGAAGCTTTCTTT. Amino acid sequence: CSVSGQANTEAFF.